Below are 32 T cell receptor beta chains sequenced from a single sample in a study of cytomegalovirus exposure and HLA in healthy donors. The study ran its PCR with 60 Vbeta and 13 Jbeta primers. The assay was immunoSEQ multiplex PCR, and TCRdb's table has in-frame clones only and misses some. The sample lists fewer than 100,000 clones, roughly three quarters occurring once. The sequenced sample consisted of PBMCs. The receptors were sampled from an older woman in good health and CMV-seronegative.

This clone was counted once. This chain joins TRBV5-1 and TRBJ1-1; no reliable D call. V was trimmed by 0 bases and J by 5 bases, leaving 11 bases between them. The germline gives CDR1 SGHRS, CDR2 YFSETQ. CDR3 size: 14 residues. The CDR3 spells CASSLAGGLTEAFF. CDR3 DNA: TGCGCCAGCAGCTTGGCCGGAGGACTAACTGAAGCTTTCTTT. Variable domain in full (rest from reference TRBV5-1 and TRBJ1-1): KAGVTQTPRYLIKTRGQQVTLSCSPISGHRSVSWYQQTPGQGLQFLFEYFSETQRNKGNFPGRFSGRQFSNSRSEMNVSTLELGDSALYLCASSLAGGLTEAFFGQGTRLTVV.

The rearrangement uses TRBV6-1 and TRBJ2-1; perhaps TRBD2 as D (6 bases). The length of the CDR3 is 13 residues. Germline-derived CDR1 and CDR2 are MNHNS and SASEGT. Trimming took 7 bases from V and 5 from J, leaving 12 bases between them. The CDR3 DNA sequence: TGTGCCAGCATTAGGAGGGCCCACAATGAGCAGTTCTTC. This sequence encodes CASIRRAHNEQFF.

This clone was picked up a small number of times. The CDR3 sequence is CSVRGVYHNEQFF. The CDR3 nucleotides are TGCAGCGTTCGGGGAGTGTACCACAATGAGCAGTTCTTC. This sequence joins TRBV29-1 and TRBJ2-1; weak D call: TRBD2 (5 bases). The V end lost 5 bases, the J end lost 5 bases, and 13 bases lay between the germline ends. The CDR3 runs to 13 residues. Germline lookup yields CDR1 SQVTM and CDR2 ANQGSEA.

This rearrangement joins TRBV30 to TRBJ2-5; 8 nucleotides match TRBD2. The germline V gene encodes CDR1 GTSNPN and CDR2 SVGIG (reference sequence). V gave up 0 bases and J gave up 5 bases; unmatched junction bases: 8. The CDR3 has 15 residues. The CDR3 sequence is CAWSVGSGIMETQYF. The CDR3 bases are TGTGCCTGGAGTGTAGGTAGCGGGATTATGGAGACCCAGTACTTC.

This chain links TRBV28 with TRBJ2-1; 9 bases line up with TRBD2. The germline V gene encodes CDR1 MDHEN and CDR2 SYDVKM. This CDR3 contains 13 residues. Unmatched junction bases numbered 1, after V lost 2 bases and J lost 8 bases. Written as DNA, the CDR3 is TGTGCCAGCAGTTTAGCGGGAGGGGATGAGCAGTTCTTC. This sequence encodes CASSLAGGDEQFF.

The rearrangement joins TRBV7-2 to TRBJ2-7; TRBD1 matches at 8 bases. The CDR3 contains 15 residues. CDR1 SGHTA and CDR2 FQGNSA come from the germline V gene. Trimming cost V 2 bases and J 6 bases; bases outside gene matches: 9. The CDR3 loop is CASSLFLGQVGEQYF. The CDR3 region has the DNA TGTGCCAGCAGCTTATTCTTGGGACAGGTCGGCGAGCAGTACTTC.

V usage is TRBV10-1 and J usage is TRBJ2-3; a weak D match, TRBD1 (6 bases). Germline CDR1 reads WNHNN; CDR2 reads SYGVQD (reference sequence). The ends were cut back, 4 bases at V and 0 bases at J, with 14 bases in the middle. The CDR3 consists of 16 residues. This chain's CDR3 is CASSARVGASTDTQYF. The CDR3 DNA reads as TGCGCCAGCAGTGCTCGAGTGGGGGCTAGCACAGATACGCAGTATTTT.

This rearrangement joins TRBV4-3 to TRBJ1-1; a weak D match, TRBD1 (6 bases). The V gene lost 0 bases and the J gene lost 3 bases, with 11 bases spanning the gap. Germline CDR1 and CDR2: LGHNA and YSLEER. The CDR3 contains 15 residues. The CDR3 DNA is TGCGCCAGCAGCCAAGACAGGGGTAGCTACACTGAAGCTTTCTTT. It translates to CASSQDRGSYTEAFF.

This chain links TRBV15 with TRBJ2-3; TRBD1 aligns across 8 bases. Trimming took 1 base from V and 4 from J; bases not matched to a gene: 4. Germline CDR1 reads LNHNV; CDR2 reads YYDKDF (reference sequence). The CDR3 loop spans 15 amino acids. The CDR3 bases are TGTGCCACCAGCAGAGTGGGACAGGCAGCAGATACGCAGTATTTT. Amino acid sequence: CATSRVGQAADTQYF.

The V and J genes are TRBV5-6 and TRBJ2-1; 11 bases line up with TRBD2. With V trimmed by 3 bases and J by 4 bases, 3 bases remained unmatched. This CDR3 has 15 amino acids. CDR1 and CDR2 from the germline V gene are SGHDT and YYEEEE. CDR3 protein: CASSYLAGGYNEQFF. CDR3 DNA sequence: TGTGCCAGCAGCTACCTAGCGGGAGGTTACAATGAGCAGTTCTTC.

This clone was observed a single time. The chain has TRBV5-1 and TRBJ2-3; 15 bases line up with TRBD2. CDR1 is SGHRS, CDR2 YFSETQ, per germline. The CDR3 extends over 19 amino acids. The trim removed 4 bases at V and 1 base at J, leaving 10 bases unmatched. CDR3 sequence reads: CASSDGLAGGGAGTDTQYF. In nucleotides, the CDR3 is TGCGCCAGCAGCGATGGACTAGCGGGAGGGGGGGCTGGCACAGATACGCAGTATTTT.

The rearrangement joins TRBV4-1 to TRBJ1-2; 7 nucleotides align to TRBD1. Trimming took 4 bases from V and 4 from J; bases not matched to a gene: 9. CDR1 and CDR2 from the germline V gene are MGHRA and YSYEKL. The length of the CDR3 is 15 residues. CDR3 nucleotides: TGCGCCAGCAGCCCAATCTCCGGGACAGCCTATGGCTACACCTTC. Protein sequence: CASSPISGTAYGYTF.

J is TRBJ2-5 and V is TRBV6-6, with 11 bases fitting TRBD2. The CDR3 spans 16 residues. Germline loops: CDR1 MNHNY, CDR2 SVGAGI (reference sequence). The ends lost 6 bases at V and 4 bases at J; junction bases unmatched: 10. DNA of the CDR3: TGTGCCAGCAGGCCCCGGGCTAGCGGGAGGAGAGAGACCCAGTACTTC. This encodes CASRPRASGRRETQYF.

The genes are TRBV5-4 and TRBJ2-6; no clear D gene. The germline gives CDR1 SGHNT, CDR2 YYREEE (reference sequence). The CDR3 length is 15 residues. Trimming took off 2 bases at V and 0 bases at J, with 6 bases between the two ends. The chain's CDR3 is CASSFTGSGANVLTF. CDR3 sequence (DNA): TGTGCCAGCAGCTTTACGGGCTCTGGGGCCAACGTCCTGACTTTC.

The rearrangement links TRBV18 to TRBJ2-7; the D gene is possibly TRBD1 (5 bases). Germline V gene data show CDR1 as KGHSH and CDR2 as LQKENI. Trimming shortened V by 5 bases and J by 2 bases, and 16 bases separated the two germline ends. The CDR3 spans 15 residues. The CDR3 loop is CASSDSGKDTYEQYF. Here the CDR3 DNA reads TGTGCCAGCTCAGATTCAGGGAAGGACACCTACGAGCAGTACTTC.

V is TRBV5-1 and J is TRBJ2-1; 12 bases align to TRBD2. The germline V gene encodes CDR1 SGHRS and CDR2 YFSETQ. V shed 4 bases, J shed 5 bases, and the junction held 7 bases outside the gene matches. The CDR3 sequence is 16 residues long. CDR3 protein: CASSLGGLAGNNEQFF. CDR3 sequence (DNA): TGCGCCAGCAGCCTGGGTGGACTAGCGGGGAACAATGAGCAGTTCTTC.

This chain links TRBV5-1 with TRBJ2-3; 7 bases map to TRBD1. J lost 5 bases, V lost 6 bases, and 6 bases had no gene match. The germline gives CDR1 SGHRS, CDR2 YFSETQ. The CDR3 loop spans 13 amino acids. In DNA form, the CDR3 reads TGCGCCAGCATCCCTCGGACAGGAGATACGCAGTATTTT. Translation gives CASIPRTGDTQYF.

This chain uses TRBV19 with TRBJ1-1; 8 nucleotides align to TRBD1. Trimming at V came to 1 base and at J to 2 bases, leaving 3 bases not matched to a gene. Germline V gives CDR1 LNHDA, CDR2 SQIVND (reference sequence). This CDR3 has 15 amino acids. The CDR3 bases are TGTGCCAGTAGTATAGGGACAGGGCGAAACACTGAAGCTTTCTTT. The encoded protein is CASSIGTGRNTEAFF.

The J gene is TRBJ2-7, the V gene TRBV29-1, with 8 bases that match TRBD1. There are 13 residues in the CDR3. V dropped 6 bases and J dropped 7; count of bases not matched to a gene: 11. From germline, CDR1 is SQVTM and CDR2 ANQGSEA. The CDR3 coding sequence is TGCAGCGTCGGGACAGGAGCCGCGGGGGAGCAGTACTTC. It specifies CSVGTGAAGEQYF.

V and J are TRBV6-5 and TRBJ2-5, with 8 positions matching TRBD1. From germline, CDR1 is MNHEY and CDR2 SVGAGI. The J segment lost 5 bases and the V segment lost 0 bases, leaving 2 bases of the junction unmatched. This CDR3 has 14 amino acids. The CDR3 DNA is TGTGCCAGCAGTTACTCGAACAGGGGGGAGACCCAGTACTTC. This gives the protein CASSYSNRGETQYF.

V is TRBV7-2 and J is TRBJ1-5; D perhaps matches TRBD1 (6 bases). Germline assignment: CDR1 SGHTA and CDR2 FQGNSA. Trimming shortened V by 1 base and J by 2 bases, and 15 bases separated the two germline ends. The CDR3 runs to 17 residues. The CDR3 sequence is CASSLGGGPIGNQPQHF. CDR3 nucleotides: TGTGCCAGCAGCTTAGGCGGGGGCCCCATAGGCAATCAGCCCCAGCATTTT. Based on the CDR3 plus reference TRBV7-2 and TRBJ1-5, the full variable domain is GAGVSQSPSNKVTEKGKDVELRCDPISGHTALYWYRQSLGQGLEFLIYFQGNSAPDKSGLPSDRFSAERTGGSVSTLTIQRTQQEDSAVYLCASSLGGGPIGNQPQHFGDGTRLSIL.

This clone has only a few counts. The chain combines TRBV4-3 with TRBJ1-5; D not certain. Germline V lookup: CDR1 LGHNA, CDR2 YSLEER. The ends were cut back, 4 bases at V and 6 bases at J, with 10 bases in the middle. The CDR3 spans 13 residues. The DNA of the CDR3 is TGCGCCAGCAGCCCTTCATGGAGTCAGCCCCAGCATTTT. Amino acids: CASSPSWSQPQHF.

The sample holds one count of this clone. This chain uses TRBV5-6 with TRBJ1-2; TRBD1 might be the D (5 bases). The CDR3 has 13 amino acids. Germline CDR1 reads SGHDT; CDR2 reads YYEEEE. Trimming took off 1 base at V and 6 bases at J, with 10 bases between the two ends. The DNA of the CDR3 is TGTGCCAGCAGCTTGCTAATAGGGGATGGCTACACCTTC. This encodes CASSLLIGDGYTF. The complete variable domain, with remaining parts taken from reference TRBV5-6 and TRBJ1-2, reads DAGVTQSPTHLIKTRGQQVTLRCSPKSGHDTVSWYQQALGQGPQFIFQYYEEEERQRGNFPDRFSGHQFPNYSSELNVNALLLGDSALYLCASSLLIGDGYTFGSGTRLTVV.

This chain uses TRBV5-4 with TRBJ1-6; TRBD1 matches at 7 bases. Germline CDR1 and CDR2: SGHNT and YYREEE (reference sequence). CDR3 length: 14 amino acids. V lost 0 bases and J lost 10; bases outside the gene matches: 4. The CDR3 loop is CASSLDRGHSPLHF. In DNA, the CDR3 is TGTGCCAGCAGCTTGGACAGGGGTCACTCACCCCTCCACTTT.

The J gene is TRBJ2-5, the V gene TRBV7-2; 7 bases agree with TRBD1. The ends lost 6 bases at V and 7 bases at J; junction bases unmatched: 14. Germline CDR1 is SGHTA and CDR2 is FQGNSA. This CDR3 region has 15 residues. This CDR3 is CASSPGQAAWGTQYF. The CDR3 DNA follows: TGTGCCAGCAGTCCCGGACAGGCGGCTTGGGGGACCCAGTACTTC.

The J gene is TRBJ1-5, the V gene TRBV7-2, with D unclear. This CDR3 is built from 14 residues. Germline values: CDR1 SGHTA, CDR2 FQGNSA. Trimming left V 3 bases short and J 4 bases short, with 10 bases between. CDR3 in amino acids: CASSLEIRNQPQHF. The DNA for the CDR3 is TGTGCCAGCAGCTTGGAGATTAGGAATCAGCCCCAGCATTTT.

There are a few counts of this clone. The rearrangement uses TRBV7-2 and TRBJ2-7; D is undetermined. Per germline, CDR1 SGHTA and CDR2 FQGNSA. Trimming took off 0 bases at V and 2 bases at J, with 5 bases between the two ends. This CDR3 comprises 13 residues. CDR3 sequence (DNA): TGTGCCAGCAGCTTAGCGCAGACCTACGAGCAGTACTTC. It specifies CASSLAQTYEQYF.

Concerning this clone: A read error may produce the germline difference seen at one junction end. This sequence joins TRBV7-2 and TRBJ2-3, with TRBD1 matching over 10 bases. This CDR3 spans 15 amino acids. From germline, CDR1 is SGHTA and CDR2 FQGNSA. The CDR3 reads CASSPSTGGTDTQYF. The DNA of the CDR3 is TGTGCCAGCAGCCCTTCGACAGGGGGCACGGATACGCAGTATTTT.

Here the CDR3 DNA reads TGTGCCAGCAGTTACTCGGCGGGCGCAGAGACCCAGTACTTC. Its protein is CASSYSAGAETQYF. The rearrangement links TRBV6-5 to TRBJ2-5; TRBD2 is a possible D gene (5 bases). CDR1 is MNHEY and CDR2 is SVGAGI in the germline V gene. CDR3 size: 14 residues. V lost 0 bases to trimming and J lost 4 bases, with 9 bases between them.

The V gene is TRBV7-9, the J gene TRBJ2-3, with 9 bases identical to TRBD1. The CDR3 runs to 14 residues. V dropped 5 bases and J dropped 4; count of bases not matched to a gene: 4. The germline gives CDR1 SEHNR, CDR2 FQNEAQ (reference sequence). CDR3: CASSRGQGADTQYF. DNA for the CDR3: TGTGCCAGCAGCCGGGGACAGGGAGCAGATACGCAGTATTTT.

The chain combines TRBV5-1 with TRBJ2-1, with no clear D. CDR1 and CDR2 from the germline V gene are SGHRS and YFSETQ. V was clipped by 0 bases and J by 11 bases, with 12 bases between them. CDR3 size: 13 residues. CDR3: CASSLENGVKQFF. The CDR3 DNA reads TGCGCCAGCAGCTTGGAAAACGGTGTAAAGCAGTTCTTC. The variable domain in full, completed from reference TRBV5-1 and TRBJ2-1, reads KAGVTQTPRYLIKTRGQQVTLSCSPISGHRSVSWYQQTPGQGLQFLFEYFSETQRNKGNFPGRFSGRQFSNSRSEMNVSTLELGDSALYLCASSLENGVKQFFGPGTRLTVL.

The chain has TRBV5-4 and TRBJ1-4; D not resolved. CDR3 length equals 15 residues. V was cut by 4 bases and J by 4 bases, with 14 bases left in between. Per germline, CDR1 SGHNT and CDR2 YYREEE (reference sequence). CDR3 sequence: CASSIGGRNNEKLFF. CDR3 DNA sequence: TGTGCCAGCAGCATTGGTGGCAGGAATAATGAAAAACTGTTTTTT.